Presented here are 22 T cell receptor beta chains from one specimen sequenced in a study of T cell responses to AZD1222 COVID-19 vaccine. TCRdb's table, derived via immunoSEQ multiplex PCR, lists solely in-frame clones and lacks some. The table lists about 180,000 clones, roughly 91% of them singletons, with 1.5% to 2% in the top ten. The sample in question was peripheral blood, obtained 28 days after the second AZD1222 dose. All receptors derive from an adult who received the AZD1222 COVID-19 vaccine.

This sequence joins TRBV27 and TRBJ1-4; 12 nucleotides agree with TRBD1. J gave up 10 bases and V 2 bases, and 8 bases lay outside the gene matches. Per the germline V gene, CDR1 is MNHEY and CDR2 is SMNVEV (reference sequence). The CDR3 totals 16 residues. The CDR3 nucleotides read TGTGCCAGCAGTTTAAGTAAGAGGGACAGGGGGCGAAAACTGTTTTTT. It translates to CASSLSKRDRGRKLFF. Variable domain in full (rest from reference TRBV27 and TRBJ1-4): EAQVTQNPRYLITVTGKKLTVTCSQNMNHEYMSWYRQDPGLGLRQIYYSMNVEVTDKGDVPEGYKVSRKEKRNFPLILESPSPNQTSLYFCASSLSKRDRGRKLFFGSGTQLSVL.

The V gene is TRBV21-1, the J gene TRBJ2-7; the table gives TRBD1 as D, unverified against the DNA. TRBV21-1 counts as a pseudogene. There are 14 residues in the CDR3. The CDR3 sequence is CASSKGTGPCEQYF. The CDR3 DNA is TGTGCCAGCAGCAAAGGGACAGGGCCCTGCGAGCAGTACTTC.

The chain recombines TRBV19 with TRBJ2-3, with a tentative D call TRBD1 (5 bases). V was pared by 5 bases and J by 3 bases, with 9 bases between. The germline V gene encodes CDR1 LNHDA and CDR2 SQIVND (reference sequence). This CDR3 has 13 amino acids. Here the CDR3 DNA reads TGTGCCAGTAGTGCAGGGATGACAGATACGCAGTATTTT. The encoded protein is CASSAGMTDTQYF.

The chain combines TRBV3-1 (or the pseudogene TRBV3-2) with TRBJ2-5; D is perhaps TRBD1 or TRBD2 (6 bases each). CDR1 is LGHDT, CDR2 YNNKEL, per germline (reference sequence). V was shortened by 3 bases and J by 4 bases, with 15 bases between the two germline ends. CDR3 length equals 15 residues. The CDR3: CASSQRGAGVETQYF. The CDR3, as DNA: TGTGCCAGCAGCCAGAGGGGGGCAGGGGTAGAGACCCAGTACTTC.

In nucleotides, the CDR3 is TGTGCCAGCAGTTACTCGGTGACACCGAGGGACACTGAAGCTTTCTTT. This encodes CASSYSVTPRDTEAFF. V usage is TRBV6-5 and J usage is TRBJ1-1; D is uncertain. The germline CDR1 and CDR2 sequences are MNHEY and SVGAGI. V lost 0 bases to trimming and J lost 3 bases, with 14 bases between them. This CDR3 is built from 16 residues.

The rearrangement links TRBV7-9 to TRBJ2-1, with TRBD1 matching over 12 bases. V lost 11 bases and J lost 7; bases outside the gene matches: 3. The CDR3 runs to 12 residues. The germline V gene has CDR1 SEHNR and CDR2 FQNEAQ (reference sequence). CDR3 DNA sequence: TGTGCCGGGACAGGGGGCGCAAATGAGCAGTTCTTC. Protein: CAGTGGANEQFF.

This rearrangement joins TRBV11-3 to TRBJ1-1; D is ambiguous. Trimming cost V 4 bases and J 10 bases, with 16 bases left between them. Germline values: CDR1 SGHNT, CDR2 YENEEA. The CDR3 contains 13 residues. The CDR3 protein is CASSSHKFSRAFF. The CDR3 region has the DNA TGTGCCAGCAGCTCCCACAAGTTCAGTAGAGCTTTCTTT.

The chain couples TRBV7-9 to TRBJ2-7; D possibly uses TRBD1 or TRBD2 (6 bases each). CDR1 and CDR2 from the germline V gene are SEHNR and FQNEAQ (reference sequence). V was shortened by 6 bases and J by 7 bases, with 16 bases between the two germline ends. This CDR3 region has 13 residues. The CDR3 spells CASRVPQGGEQYF. In nucleotides, the CDR3 is TGTGCCAGCAGAGTACCACAGGGAGGAGAGCAGTACTTC.

V and J are TRBV5-1 and TRBJ1-1, with D possibly TRBD1 on 5 matching bases. This CDR3 comprises 12 residues. Trimming removed 1 base at V and 6 bases at J, with 7 bases between. From germline, CDR1 is SGHRS and CDR2 YFSETQ. CDR3 protein: CASSLRGAEAFF. CDR3 bases: TGCGCCAGCAGCTTGAGGGGTGCTGAAGCTTTCTTT.

The rearrangement uses TRBV10-3 and TRBJ1-5; 9 bases match TRBD1. CDR1 and CDR2 (germline): ENHRY, SYGVKD. J gave up 4 bases and V 2 bases, and 6 bases lay outside the gene matches. CDR3 length: 16 amino acids. The DNA of the CDR3 is TGTGCCATCAGTGAGCAGATCGACAGGGGGAATCAGCCCCAGCATTTT. Translating gives CAISEQIDRGNQPQHF.

The chain employs TRBV13 and TRBJ2-1; tentatively, D is TRBD2 (6 bases). The CDR3 runs to 15 residues. Trimming took off 5 bases at V and 2 bases at J, with 13 bases between the two ends. CDR1 and CDR2 (germline): PRHDT, FYEKMQ (reference sequence). The CDR3 region has the DNA TGTGCCAGCAGCCCTACTAGCTACCCCTACAATGAGCAGTTCTTC. This gives the protein CASSPTSYPYNEQFF.

This sequence joins TRBV18 and TRBJ2-1, with D perhaps assigned TRBD1 or TRBD2 (5 bases each). The germline CDR1 and CDR2 sequences are KGHSH and LQKENI. The germline V and J ends were trimmed by 2 bases and 6 bases, with 14 bases remaining between them. This CDR3 is 15 amino acids long. The CDR3 DNA follows: TGTGCCAGCTCACCAGGGGCGGACTCGAGCAATGAGCAGTTCTTC. Translation: CASSPGADSSNEQFF.

V usage is TRBV7-6 and J usage is TRBJ2-7; TRBD2 is a possible D gene (5 bases). The CDR3 loop spans 13 amino acids. V lost 0 bases, J lost 4 bases, and 7 bases lay in between. The germline V gene encodes CDR1 SGHVS and CDR2 FNYEAQ. In nucleotides, the CDR3 is TGTGCCAGCAGCTTAGCGGAGGCTTACGAGCAGTACTTC. This encodes CASSLAEAYEQYF.

This clone has only one observation. The chain recombines TRBV6-6 with TRBJ2-5; weak D call: TRBD1 (5 bases). The germline V gene has CDR1 MNHNY and CDR2 SVGAGI (reference sequence). CDR3 length equals 15 residues. Between the trimmed V and J ends, which lost 4 bases and 3 bases, there was a span of 15 bases. The CDR3 spells CASSFQRGREETQYF. CDR3 nucleotide sequence: TGTGCCAGCAGTTTTCAAAGGGGTCGTGAAGAGACCCAGTACTTC.

The table lists this clone with a count of one. The chain combines TRBV3-1 (or the pseudogene TRBV3-2) with TRBJ1-1; no clear D. Germline lookup yields CDR1 LGHDT and CDR2 YNNKEL (reference sequence). V gave up 4 bases and J gave up 1 base, with 7 bases separating them. This CDR3 contains 13 residues. CDR3 coding DNA: TGTGCCAGCAGCCTCACAAGGAACACTGAAGCTTTCTTT. Amino acids: CASSLTRNTEAFF.

V gene TRBV28 combines with J gene TRBJ2-7; 7 nucleotides line up with TRBD1. The J segment lost 5 bases and the V segment lost 5 bases, leaving 6 bases of the junction unmatched. The CDR3 has 13 residues. Looked up from germline, CDR1 is MDHEN and CDR2 is SYDVKM. The CDR3 DNA reads TGTGCCAGCAGTCCGCAGCAGGGGGACGAGCAGTACTTC. Translating it yields CASSPQQGDEQYF.

A single count supports this clone. The chain combines TRBV6-1 with TRBJ2-7, with 8 positions matching TRBD2. Germline V lookup: CDR1 MNHNS, CDR2 SASEGT. J was trimmed by 4 bases and V by 1 base; bases with no gene match: 3. The CDR3 loop spans 14 amino acids. CDR3 coding DNA: TGTGCCAGCAGTGAAGGAGGGACTAGATACGAGCAGTACTTC. It is translated as CASSEGGTRYEQYF.

The V and J genes are TRBV6-5 and TRBJ2-3; D uncertain. Trimming pared 3 bases from V and 2 bases from J, leaving 9 bases between. This CDR3 is built from 14 residues. Germline CDR1 reads MNHEY; CDR2 reads SVGAGI. CDR3 nucleotide sequence: TGTGCCAGCAGTTATTGGGGAAACACAGATACGCAGTATTTT. Translating it yields CASSYWGNTDTQYF.

CDR3 sequence: CATSDQARAEAFF. The CDR3 region has the DNA TGTGCCACCAGTGATCAGGCTAGGGCTGAAGCTTTCTTT. The chain has TRBV24-1 and TRBJ1-1; unclear D gene. The CDR3 runs 13 residues. The V and J ends lost 3 bases and 6 bases respectively, with 10 bases between them. The germline gives CDR1 KGHDR, CDR2 SFDVKD.

Written as DNA, the CDR3 is TGTGCCAGCAGTCGAGGAGGCAGGGGTTTTACAGATACGCAGTATTTT. This encodes CASSRGGRGFTDTQYF. This chain connects TRBV28 to TRBJ2-3, with D tentatively TRBD1 (6 bases). The CDR3 spans 16 residues. Between the trimmed V and J ends, which lost 5 bases and 3 bases, there was a span of 18 bases. Germline V gene lookup returns CDR1 MDHEN and CDR2 SYDVKM.

This chain connects TRBV3-1 (or the pseudogene TRBV3-2) to TRBJ1-1; D remains ambiguous. The CDR3 covers 14 residues. Germline V CDR1 and CDR2: LGHDT, YNNKEL (reference sequence). Trimming cost V 0 bases and J 3 bases, with 8 bases left between them. CDR3 sequence (DNA): TGTGCCAGCAGCCAAGAAGGATCGGACACTGAAGCTTTCTTT. Its translation: CASSQEGSDTEAFF.

The chain combines TRBV12-5 with TRBJ2-5, with D perhaps assigned TRBD1 or TRBD2 (5 bases each). From germline, CDR1 is LGHNT and CDR2 FRNRAP. Trimming stripped 2 bases from V and 4 bases from J, with 14 bases between. The CDR3 runs to 15 residues. In DNA form, the CDR3 reads TGTGCTAGTGGTTTGAACACCGGTGGGGGAGAGACCCAGTACTTC. It translates to CASGLNTGGGETQYF.